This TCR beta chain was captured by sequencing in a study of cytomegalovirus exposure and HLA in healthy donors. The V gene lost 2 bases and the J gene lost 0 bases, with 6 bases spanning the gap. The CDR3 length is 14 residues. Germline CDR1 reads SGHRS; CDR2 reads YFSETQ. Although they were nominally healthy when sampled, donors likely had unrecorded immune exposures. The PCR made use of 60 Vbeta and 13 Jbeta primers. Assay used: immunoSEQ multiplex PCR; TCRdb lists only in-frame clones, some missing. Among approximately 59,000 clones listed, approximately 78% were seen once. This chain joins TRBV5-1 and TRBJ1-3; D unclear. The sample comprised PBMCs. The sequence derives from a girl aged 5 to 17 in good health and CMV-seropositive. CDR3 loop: CASSFRDSGNTIYF. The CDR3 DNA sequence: TGCGCCAGCAGCTTCCGAGACTCTGGAAACACCATATATTTT. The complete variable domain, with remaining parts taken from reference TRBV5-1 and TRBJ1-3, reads KAGVTQTPRYLIKTRGQQVTLSCSPISGHRSVSWYQQTPGQGLQFLFEYFSETQRNKGNFPGRFSGRQFSNSRSEMNVSTLELGDSALYLCASSFRDSGNTIYFGEGSWLTVV.